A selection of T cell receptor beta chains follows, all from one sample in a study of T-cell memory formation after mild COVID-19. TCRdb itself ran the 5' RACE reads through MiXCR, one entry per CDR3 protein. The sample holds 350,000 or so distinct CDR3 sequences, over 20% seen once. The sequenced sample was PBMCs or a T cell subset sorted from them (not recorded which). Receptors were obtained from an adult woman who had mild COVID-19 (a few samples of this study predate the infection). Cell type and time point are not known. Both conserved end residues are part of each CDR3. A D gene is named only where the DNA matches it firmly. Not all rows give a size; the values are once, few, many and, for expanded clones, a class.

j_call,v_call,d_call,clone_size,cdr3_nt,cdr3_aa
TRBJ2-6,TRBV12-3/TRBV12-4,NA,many,TGTGCCAGCAGCTTCGGGGGATCTGGGGCCAACGTCCTGACTTTC,CASSFGGSGANVLTF
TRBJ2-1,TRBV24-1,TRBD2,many,TGTGCCACCAGAGATAGCGGGGGCTCCTACAATGAGCAGTTCTTC,CATRDSGGSYNEQFF
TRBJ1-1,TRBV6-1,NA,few,TGTGCCAGCAGGGAACCGGGACCTCTTTCCTCTGAAGCTTTCTTT,CASREPGPLSSEAFF
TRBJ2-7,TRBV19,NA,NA,TGTGCCAGTAGTCTTGGCACGTACCAATCCTACGAGCAGTACTTC,CASSLGTYQSYEQYF
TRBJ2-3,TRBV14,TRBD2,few,TGTGCCAGCAGGAGGAATTTAGCGGGGCCCATGCAGTATTTT,CASRRNLAGPMQYF
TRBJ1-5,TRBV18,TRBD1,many,TGTGCCAGCTCACCGACAGGGGGCAATCAGCCCCAGCATTTT,CASSPTGGNQPQHF
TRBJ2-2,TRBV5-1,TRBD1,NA,TGCGCCAGCAGCTGGGGGACAGGGGAGACCGGGGAGCTGTTTTTT,CASSWGTGETGELFF
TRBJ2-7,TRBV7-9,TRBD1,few,TGTGCCAGCAGCTCCGCGAGACAGGGTTCCCCCTACGAGCAGTACTTC,CASSSARQGSPYEQYF
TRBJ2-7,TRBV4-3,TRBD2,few,TGCGCCAGCAGCCAAGGGATTAGCGGGGGAGAAAATTCCTACGAGCAGTACTTC,CASSQGISGGENSYEQYF
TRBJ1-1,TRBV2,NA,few,TGTGCCAGCAGCGAACACGGTTTAGGGGGGGCGCCCACTGAAGCTTTCTTT,CASSEHGLGGAPTEAFF
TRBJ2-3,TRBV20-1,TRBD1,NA,TGCAGTGCTAGAGTTAGACAGGGGGCATCAGATACGCAGTATTTT,CSARVRQGASDTQYF
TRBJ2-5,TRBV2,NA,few,TGTGCCAGCACCTTCGCCAACGGGGCCTCGACCCAGTACTTC,CASTFANGASTQYF
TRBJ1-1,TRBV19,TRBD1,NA,TGTGCCAGTAGTACCCCAGGGGGGACTGAAGCTTTCTTT,CASSTPGGTEAFF
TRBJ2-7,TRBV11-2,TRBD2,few,TGTGCCAGCAGCCCCGTCGGACTAGTTCACCTCTACGAGCAGTACTTC,CASSPVGLVHLYEQYF
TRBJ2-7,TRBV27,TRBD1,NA,TGTGCCAGCAGCCCGGACAGGCTGTACGAGCAGTACTTC,CASSPDRLYEQYF
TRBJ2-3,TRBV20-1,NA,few,TGCAGTGCTAGGCTCGGGAACCCCGATACGCAGTATTTT,CSARLGNPDTQYF
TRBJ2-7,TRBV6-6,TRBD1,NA,TGTGCCAGCAGTGGGACCGGGACAGCCACCTACGAGCAGTACTTC,CASSGTGTATYEQYF
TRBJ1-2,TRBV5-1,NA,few,TGCGCCAGCAGCTTCGCAGGGCCAAAAGGCTACACCTTC,CASSFAGPKGYTF
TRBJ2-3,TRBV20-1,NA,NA,TGCAGTGGGCAGGGACTTACAATCACAGATACGCAGTATTTT,CSGQGLTITDTQYF
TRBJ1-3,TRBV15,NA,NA,TGTGCCACCAGCACACTTCAGGGGAGAAACACCATATATTTT,CATSTLQGRNTIYF
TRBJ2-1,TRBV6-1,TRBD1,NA,TGTGCCAGCATCAGAAGACAGGGCAATGAGCAGTTCTTC,CASIRRQGNEQFF
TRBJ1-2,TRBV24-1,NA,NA,TGTGCCACCAGTGACCCCACACTTGGCTACACCTTC,CATSDPTLGYTF
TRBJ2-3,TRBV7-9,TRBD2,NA,TGTGCCAGCAGCCCCGAATTCACTAGCGGGGCGACGACAGATACGCAGTATTTT,CASSPEFTSGATTDTQYF
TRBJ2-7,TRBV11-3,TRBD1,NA,TGTGCCAGCAGCTCCGCTACACAGGGGATCGACAGAGGCGAGCAGTACTTC,CASSSATQGIDRGEQYF
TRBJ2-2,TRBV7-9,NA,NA,TGTGCCAGCAGCTCTTTTTCGACCGGGGAGCTGTTTTTT,CASSSFSTGELFF
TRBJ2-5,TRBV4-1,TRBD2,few,TGCGCCAGCAGCCAAGTCGGACTAGCGGGGGTAGAGACCCAGTACTTC,CASSQVGLAGVETQYF
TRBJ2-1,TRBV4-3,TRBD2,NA,TGCGCCAGCAGCCAAGATCTTCGGACTAGCGCATACAATGAGCAGTTCTTC,CASSQDLRTSAYNEQFF
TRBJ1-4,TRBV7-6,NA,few,TGTGCCAGCAGCTCCCGACGGACACTTCAGAGGGCTAATGAAAAACTGTTTTTT,CASSSRRTLQRANEKLFF
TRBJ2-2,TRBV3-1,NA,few,TGTGCCAGCAGCCAAGGCTCTGCCGGGGAGCTGTTTTTT,CASSQGSAGELFF
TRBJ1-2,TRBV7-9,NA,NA,TGTGCCAGCAGCTTGGATTACGGATCTAACTATGGCTACACCTTC,CASSLDYGSNYGYTF
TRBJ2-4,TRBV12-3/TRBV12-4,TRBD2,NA,TGTGCCAGCAGTGCGGAATTAGCGGGGGGGAAAAACATTCAGTACTTC,CASSAELAGGKNIQYF